These 26 T cell receptor beta chains were all obtained from the same sample, sequenced in a study of shared clonotypes between healthy human individuals. The table came from immunoSEQ multiplex PCR; TCRdb's copy has only in-frame clones and leaves some out. The sample shows approximately 1,500,000 clones, roughly 97% of them seen only once. The sample was naive CD4+ T cells sorted from blood. Subset described: CD45RA+ positively selected. The receptor source for this set is a man aged 25 to 40 in good health.

The rearrangement links TRBV11-2 to TRBJ2-1, with TRBD1 matching over 9 bases. The CDR3 is 16 residues long. In germline, CDR1 is SGHAT, CDR2 FQNNGV. With V trimmed by 4 bases and J by 7 bases, 11 bases remained unmatched. In nucleotides, the CDR3 is TGTGCCAGCAGCTGGGCCGAGGGGACAGGGAAGAATGAGCAGTTCTTC. Protein product: CASSWAEGTGKNEQFF.

The gene calls are TRBV27 and TRBJ2-5; possibly TRBD2 for D (5 bases). CDR3 size: 13 residues. The germline V and J ends were trimmed by 6 bases and 5 bases, with 13 bases remaining between them. CDR1 MNHEY and CDR2 SMNVEV come from the germline V gene (reference sequence). The CDR3 region is CASRRRTGETQYF. The CDR3, as DNA: TGTGCCAGCAGAAGACGAACGGGGGAGACCCAGTACTTC.

CDR3 DNA: TGTGCCAGCAGAGGACAGGGGGACAATCAGCCCCAGCATTTT. Amino acids: CASRGQGDNQPQHF. This chain uses TRBV25-1 with TRBJ1-5; 10 bases are a match to TRBD1. The CDR3 totals 14 residues. Per the germline V gene, CDR1 is MGHDK and CDR2 is SYGVNS. The trim removed 6 bases at V and 3 bases at J, leaving 2 bases unmatched.

V usage is TRBV7-2 and J usage is TRBJ1-1, with D unclear. Trimming pared 1 base from V and 4 bases from J, leaving 7 bases between. The CDR3 is 13 amino acids. The germline V gene encodes CDR1 SGHTA and CDR2 FQGNSA. Here the CDR3 reads CASSLELSTEAFF. Here the CDR3 DNA reads TGTGCCAGCAGCTTAGAGCTGAGCACTGAAGCTTTCTTT.

V gene TRBV19 combines with J gene TRBJ2-7; 7 bases are shared with TRBD2. The CDR3 is made up of 14 amino acids. CDR1 LNHDA and CDR2 SQIVND come from the germline V gene (reference sequence). The junction had 4 bases not matched to a gene; V was cut back by 5 bases and J by 0 bases. CDR3 in amino acids: CASSRSGVSYEQYF. CDR3 DNA sequence: TGTGCCAGTAGTCGGAGCGGGGTCTCCTACGAGCAGTACTTC.

V gene TRBV7-9 combines with J gene TRBJ1-2; 7 nucleotides line up with TRBD1. After removal of 11 bases from V and 5 bases from J, the junction contained 14 bases not matched to a gene. The germline gives CDR1 SEHNR, CDR2 FQNEAQ (reference sequence). The length of the CDR3 is 14 residues. The DNA of the CDR3 is TGTGCCTGCTCGGTAGGGGGCGCAGGGTATGGCTACACCTTC. This codes for CACSVGGAGYGYTF.

V and J are TRBV6-1 and TRBJ2-7; 7 bases match TRBD1. The CDR3 extends over 11 amino acids. Germline loops: CDR1 MNHNS, CDR2 SASEGT. V was pared by 6 bases and J by 5 bases, with 1 base of the junction left unmatched. The CDR3 nucleotides read TGTGCCAGCAGGACAGGGAACGAGCAGTACTTC. It is translated as CASRTGNEQYF.

The chain combines TRBV9 with TRBJ2-7, with D perhaps given as TRBD1 or TRBD2 (5 bases each). The CDR3 runs 14 residues. The germline V gene has CDR1 SGDLS and CDR2 YYNGEE. V dropped 3 bases and J dropped 4 bases, with 14 bases sitting between them. The CDR3 nucleotides read TGTGCCAGCAGCGATGGGGACGGTGAATACGAGCAGTACTTC. Amino acids: CASSDGDGEYEQYF.

The V call is TRBV5-1, the J call TRBJ1-2, with D possibly TRBD1 on 5 matching bases. Trimming left V 1 base short and J 8 bases short, with 15 bases between. The CDR3 spans 14 residues. Germline lookup yields CDR1 SGHRS and CDR2 YFSETQ. The CDR3, as DNA: TGCGCCAGCAGCTTGTCACAGGAGGGATTCGGCTACACCTTC. This encodes CASSLSQEGFGYTF. The full variable domain, rest sourced from reference TRBV5-1 and TRBJ1-2, is KAGVTQTPRYLIKTRGQQVTLSCSPISGHRSVSWYQQTPGQGLQFLFEYFSETQRNKGNFPGRFSGRQFSNSRSEMNVSTLELGDSALYLCASSLSQEGFGYTFGSGTRLTVV.

This clone was seen only once. The chain is built from TRBV5-1 and TRBJ2-2; maybe TRBD1 (6 bases). The V and J ends lost 5 bases and 0 bases respectively, with 11 bases between them. Germline V gene data show CDR1 as SGHRS and CDR2 as YFSETQ. CDR3 length: 15 amino acids. The CDR3 reads CASSIRQANTGELFF. As DNA, the CDR3 is TGCGCCAGCAGTATTAGACAGGCGAACACCGGGGAGCTGTTTTTT. Full variable domain (missing parts from reference TRBV5-1 and TRBJ2-2): KAGVTQTPRYLIKTRGQQVTLSCSPISGHRSVSWYQQTPGQGLQFLFEYFSETQRNKGNFPGRFSGRQFSNSRSEMNVSTLELGDSALYLCASSIRQANTGELFFGEGSRLTVL.

J is TRBJ1-2 and V is TRBV6-1; no reliable D call. Deletions cut 1 base from V and 1 base from J, with 16 bases between. This CDR3 comprises 17 residues. CDR1 is MNHNS and CDR2 is SASEGT in the germline V gene. CDR3 sequence (DNA): TGTGCCAGCAGTGAAGTTGGTAGGTCCCGAGGTAACTATGGCTACACCTTC. Amino acid sequence: CASSEVGRSRGNYGYTF.

The chain uses TRBV25-1 and TRBJ2-7, with a tentative D call TRBD1 (6 bases). The ends were cut back, 0 bases at V and 3 bases at J, with 15 bases in the middle. The CDR3 runs to 16 residues. CDR1 and CDR2 from the germline V gene are MGHDK and SYGVNS. This CDR3 is CASSEYPGDIGYEQYF. CDR3 DNA sequence: TGTGCCAGCAGTGAATATCCTGGGGACATCGGCTACGAGCAGTACTTC.

The J gene is TRBJ1-3, the V gene TRBV9; D uncertain. The CDR3 is 15 amino acids. V lost 0 bases and J 0 bases, leaving 7 bases between the germline ends. Germline V gene sequence: CDR1 SGDLS, CDR2 YYNGEE. The CDR3 loop is CASSVDQYSGNTIYF. The DNA of the CDR3 is TGTGCCAGCAGCGTAGATCAGTACTCTGGAAACACCATATATTTT.

This chain connects TRBV9 to TRBJ2-7; D gene unclear. V was clipped by 3 bases and J by 2 bases, with 15 bases between them. This CDR3 has 15 residues. In germline, CDR1 is SGDLS, CDR2 YYNGEE. CDR3 amino acids: CASSAAGGLPYEQYF. CDR3 nucleotide sequence: TGTGCCAGCAGCGCTGCCGGCGGATTACCCTACGAGCAGTACTTC.

The chain employs TRBV9 and TRBJ2-7; D is uncertain. V lost 1 base, J lost 7 bases, and 12 bases lay in between. CDR3 size: 13 residues. Germline V gene sequence: CDR1 SGDLS, CDR2 YYNGEE. CDR3 in DNA: TGTGCCAGCAGCGTAAGGGTTGTTGGGGAGCAGTACTTC. Translated: CASSVRVVGEQYF. The full variable domain, in which reference TRBV9 and TRBJ2-7 provide the parts outside the CDR3, is DSGVTQTPKHLITATGQRVTLRCSPRSGDLSVYWYQQSLDQGLQFLIQYYNGEERAKGNILERFSAQQFPDLHSELNLSSLELGDSALYFCASSVRVVGEQYFGPGTRLTVT.

The chain couples TRBV5-4 to TRBJ1-2; D uncertain. Looked up from germline, CDR1 is SGHNT and CDR2 is YYREEE (reference sequence). The length of the CDR3 is 17 residues. V was clipped by 2 bases and J by 6 bases, with 23 bases between them. The CDR3 sequence: CASSLGGNRVQSHGYTF. The CDR3 region has the DNA TGTGCCAGCAGCTTAGGAGGGAACAGAGTTCAGTCCCATGGCTACACCTTC.

The rearrangement links TRBV6-1 to TRBJ2-3, with D possibly TRBD2 on 5 matching bases. The V end lost 6 bases, the J end lost 5 bases, and 12 bases lay between the germline ends. Germline values: CDR1 MNHNS, CDR2 SASEGT. The CDR3 is 13 amino acids. The CDR3, as DNA: TGTGCCAGCAGGGTGGGAGTAGTAGATACGCAGTATTTT. Protein sequence: CASRVGVVDTQYF.

Here the CDR3 reads CASSLDREKQFF. The DNA of the CDR3 is TGCGCCAGCAGCTTAGACAGGGAAAAGCAGTTCTTC. The chain recombines TRBV5-1 with TRBJ2-1; 7 positions match TRBD1. This CDR3 comprises 12 residues. Germline lookup yields CDR1 SGHRS and CDR2 YFSETQ. V gave up 2 bases and J gave up 11 bases; unmatched junction bases: 4.

This clone appeared once. The junction does not match germline at one end; this may be a read error. V and J are TRBV7-7 and TRBJ1-2, with D possibly matching TRBD1 (5 bases). The germline V gene encodes CDR1 SSHAT and CDR2 FNYEAQ (reference sequence). The CDR3 has 15 amino acids. CDR3 in amino acids: CASSLSRQLVYGYTF. CDR3 sequence (DNA): TGTGCTAGCAGCTTATCCCGACAGCTGGTCTATGGCTACACCTTC.

The chain carries TRBV28 and TRBJ2-1, with D hard to call. The CDR3 has 13 residues. Germline CDR1 is MDHEN and CDR2 is SYDVKM. The ends were cut back, 3 bases at V and 5 bases at J, with 8 bases in the middle. CDR3 coding DNA: TGTGCCAGCAGTTTGAGGAACCACAATGAGCAGTTCTTC. This sequence encodes CASSLRNHNEQFF.

The chain uses TRBV20-1 and TRBJ2-1, with D unclear. The CDR3 sequence is 11 residues long. Germline CDR1 reads DFQATT; CDR2 reads SNEGSKA (reference sequence). V dropped 6 bases and J dropped 8 bases, with 11 bases sitting between them. The CDR3 region has the DNA TGCAGTGCCCGAGGTACTTATGAGCAGTTCTTC. Amino acids: CSARGTYEQFF.

The CDR3 DNA reads as TGTGCCAGCAGTCAAAATTCTCCCGGGGAGCTGTTTTTT. Protein: CASSQNSPGELFF. This chain joins TRBV28 and TRBJ2-2; D gene uncertain. In germline, CDR1 is MDHEN, CDR2 SYDVKM. V was pared by 5 bases and J by 6 bases, with 10 bases between. The CDR3 totals 13 residues.

This clone appeared once. The chain joins TRBV15 to TRBJ2-1; TRBD2 matches 9 bases. The ends lost 6 bases at V and 8 bases at J; junction bases unmatched: 17. CDR1 and CDR2 from the germline V gene are LNHNV and YYDKDF (reference sequence). This CDR3 comprises 17 residues. The CDR3 reads CATSNPVAGGGLYEQFF. The CDR3 nucleotides are TGTGCCACCAGTAACCCAGTGGCGGGAGGGGGTTTGTATGAGCAGTTCTTC. Using reference TRBV15 and TRBJ2-1 for the parts outside the CDR3, the full variable domain is DAMVIQNPRYQVTQFGKPVTLSCSQTLNHNVMYWYQQKSSQAPKLLFHYYDKDFNNEADTPDNFQSRRPNTSFCFLDIRSPGLGDTAMYLCATSNPVAGGGLYEQFFGPGTRLTVL.

The chain joins TRBV5-6 to TRBJ2-1; 8 nucleotides align to TRBD2. Germline-derived CDR1 and CDR2 are SGHDT and YYEEEE. The CDR3 totals 16 residues. V shed 2 bases, J shed 1 base, and the junction held 5 bases outside the gene matches. In DNA, the CDR3 is TGTGCCAGCAGCTTAATATCTAGCGGGTCCTACAATGAGCAGTTCTTC. Its translation: CASSLISSGSYNEQFF.

The rearrangement joins TRBV27 to TRBJ2-1; the match to TRBD2 covers 9 bases. This CDR3 has 17 residues. Germline CDR1 is MNHEY and CDR2 is SMNVEV (reference sequence). V shed 1 base and J 2 bases; nucleotides not matched to a gene: 6. CDR3 nucleotide sequence: TGTGCCAGCAGTTTATGGGCTAGCGGGACCGCCTACAATGAGCAGTTCTTC. This codes for CASSLWASGTAYNEQFF.

The rearrangement joins TRBV11-2 to TRBJ2-7; D gene unclear. V was cut by 1 base and J by 0 bases, with 16 bases left in between. Germline V lookup: CDR1 SGHAT, CDR2 FQNNGV. This CDR3 is built from 17 residues. Here the CDR3 DNA reads TGTGCCAGCAGCTTAGTTTTAGGGTCGGCGGCCTCCTACGAGCAGTACTTC. As protein: CASSLVLGSAASYEQYF. The full variable domain, with the rest looked up from reference TRBV11-2 and TRBJ2-7, is EAGVAQSPRYKIIEKRQSVAFWCNPISGHATLYWYQQILGQGPKLLIQFQNNGVVDDSQLPKDRFSAERLKGVDSTLKIQPAKLEDSAVYLCASSLVLGSAASYEQYFGPGTRLTVT.